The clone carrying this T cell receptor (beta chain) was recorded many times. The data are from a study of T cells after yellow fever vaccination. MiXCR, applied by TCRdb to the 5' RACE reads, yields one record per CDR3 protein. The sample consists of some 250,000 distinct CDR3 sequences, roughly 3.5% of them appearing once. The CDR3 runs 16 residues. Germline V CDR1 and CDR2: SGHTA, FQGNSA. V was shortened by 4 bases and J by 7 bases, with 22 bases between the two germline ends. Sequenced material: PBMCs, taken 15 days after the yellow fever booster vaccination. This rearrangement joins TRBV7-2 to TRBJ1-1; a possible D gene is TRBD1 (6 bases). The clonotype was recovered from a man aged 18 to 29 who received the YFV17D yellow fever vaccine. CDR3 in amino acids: CASSYSIWGQSGEAFF. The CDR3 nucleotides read TGTGCCAGCAGCTATAGCATCTGGGGGCAGAGCGGTGAAGCTTTCTTT.